The 29 T cell receptor beta chains listed next were all sequenced from one sample in a study of vaccination and CD4 T cells after COVID-19 (dated by TCRdb to between 2021 and 2024). The method was PCR. The listed sequencing device is Illumina iSeq 100. At the Johns Hopkins FTIC core, DNA from the cultured CD4+ T cells underwent TCR sequencing with the Oncomine TCR Beta short-read assay. TCRdb reanalyzed the raw reads on its own, using fastp at Q25 for trimming and MiXCR for clone calling, and kept in-frame beta chains. Duplicate CDR3 protein sequences are folded into a single record with the most common DNA and genes. The sample table contains thousands of distinct CDR3 sequences; only one count was recorded for 40% to 45% of them. Approximately 36% of the sample comes from the top ten. For these receptors, no antigen is known. The sample's treatment or condition label, decoded: approximately 11-day PBMC culture with coronavirus spike peptide pools or control peptides (ViraFEST assay). CD4+ T cells from unexposed donors were collected before the COVID-19 pandemic (2011-2018).

The sample taken for sequencing was CD4+ T cells from blood, cultured in vitro. The origin of the receptors is a human donor in good health.

This sequence joins TRBV5-1 and TRBJ1-5; weak D call: TRBD1 (5 bases). The CDR3 has 14 amino acids. Deletions cut 5 bases from V and 4 bases from J, with 13 bases between. In germline, CDR1 is SGHRS, CDR2 YFSETQ. The CDR3 spells CASRGGEGNQPQHF. CDR3 nucleotides: TGCGCCAGCAGGGGAGGGGAAGGGAATCAGCCCCAGCATTTT. The complete variable domain, with remaining parts taken from reference TRBV5-1 and TRBJ1-5, reads KAGVTQTPRYLIKTRGQQVTLSCSPISGHRSVSWYQQTPGQGLQFLFEYFSETQRNKGNFPGRFSGRQFSNSRSEMNVSTLELGDSALYLCASRGGEGNQPQHFGDGTRLSIL.

This chain connects TRBV20-1 to TRBJ2-5, with TRBD2 matching over 7 bases. The CDR3 covers 14 residues. Trimming cost V 6 bases and J 4 bases; bases outside gene matches: 11. Germline V gene lookup returns CDR1 DFQATT and CDR2 SNEGSKA (reference sequence). CDR3 region: CSAVPGGNIETQYF. For the CDR3, the DNA is TGCAGTGCCGTACCCGGGGGGAATATAGAGACCCAGTACTTC.

The count of this clonotype is one. V gene TRBV7-9 combines with J gene TRBJ2-7, with TRBD2 matching 12 bases. CDR1 is SEHNR and CDR2 is FQNEAQ in the germline V gene (reference sequence). V shed 2 bases, J shed 2 bases, and the junction held 4 bases outside the gene matches. The length of the CDR3 is 16 residues. CDR3 in amino acids: CASSLSLAGGPYEQYF. For the CDR3, the DNA is TGTGCCAGCAGCTTAAGTCTAGCGGGGGGGCCCTACGAGCAGTACTTC.

By share, this clonotype ranks as medium-sized. This rearrangement joins TRBV7-9 to TRBJ2-7; D assignment may be TRBD1 or TRBD2 (5 bases each). Germline CDR1 and CDR2: SEHNR and FQNEAQ (reference sequence). The CDR3 spans 12 residues. Trimming removed 1 base at V and 6 bases at J, with 7 bases between. CDR3 loop: CASSLDGAEQYF. Written as DNA, the CDR3 is TGTGCCAGCAGCTTAGACGGGGCCGAGCAGTACTTC.

This clonotype came up a few times. This chain links TRBV20-1 with TRBJ2-3; tentatively, D is TRBD2 (5 bases). Trimming took off 6 bases at V and 5 bases at J, with 24 bases between the two ends. Germline CDR1 is DFQATT and CDR2 is SNEGSKA (reference sequence). The CDR3 covers 16 residues. CDR3 bases: TGCAGTGCGCAGCCAGGTTCGGTGGGAGCGATAGATACGCAGTATTTT. It translates to CSAQPGSVGAIDTQYF.

The chain combines TRBV27 with TRBJ2-2, with D hard to call. This CDR3 has 13 amino acids. The V end lost 4 bases, the J end lost 6 bases, and 9 bases lay between the germline ends. Germline V gene data show CDR1 as MNHEY and CDR2 as SMNVEV (reference sequence). This chain's CDR3 is CASSYPPPGELFF. For the CDR3, the DNA is TGTGCCAGCAGTTACCCCCCTCCCGGGGAGCTGTTTTTT.

This clonotype was detected a few times. This rearrangement joins TRBV19 to TRBJ1-2; D gene unclear. The CDR3 contains 15 residues. Between the trimmed V and J ends, which lost 7 bases and 5 bases, there was a span of 20 bases. From germline, CDR1 is LNHDA and CDR2 SQIVND (reference sequence). The CDR3 nucleotides are TGTGCCAGTACCCCGCGGACGGTGGTCGGGTATGGCTACACCTTC. Translation: CASTPRTVVGYGYTF.

The gene calls are TRBV7-8 and TRBJ2-3; 7 nucleotides match TRBD1. The CDR3 extends over 14 amino acids. Looked up from germline, CDR1 is SGHVS and CDR2 is FQNEAQ. The V gene end was trimmed by 7 bases and the J gene end by 5 bases; junction bases not matched to a gene: 9. The CDR3 is CASTRGGFQDTQYF. In nucleotides, the CDR3 is TGTGCCAGCACCCGAGGGGGCTTTCAAGATACGCAGTATTTT.

As concerns this clonotype: The junction departs from germline at one end; a sequencing error may be responsible. In DNA, the CDR3 is TGTGCCAGCAGCTTCCCCCCGGGACACACCGAAGCTTTCTTT. This encodes CASSFPPGHTEAFF. This rearrangement joins TRBV7-9 to TRBJ1-1, with D possibly being TRBD1 (6 bases). Germline loops: CDR1 SEHNR, CDR2 FQNEAQ (reference sequence). This CDR3 contains 14 residues.

There are a few counts of this clonotype. This chain uses TRBV11-3 with TRBJ2-5; no clear D. CDR3 length: 11 amino acids. Trimming cost V 5 bases and J 1 base, with 2 bases left between them. Per the germline V gene, CDR1 is SGHNT and CDR2 is YENEEA. The CDR3 region has the DNA TGTGCCAGCAGCCCCCAAGAGACCCAGTACTTC. Translation: CASSPQETQYF.

This clonotype showed up just a few times. The chain joins TRBV7-9 to TRBJ2-3; D not certain. The CDR3 totals 14 residues. Trimming stripped 5 bases from V and 0 bases from J, with 9 bases between. The germline CDR1 and CDR2 sequences are SEHNR and FQNEAQ (reference sequence). For the CDR3, the DNA is TGTGCCAGCAGCCCCCCCCGGAGCACAGATACGCAGTATTTT. Translating gives CASSPPRSTDTQYF.

This clonotype appeared a few times. The rearrangement links TRBV6-1 to TRBJ2-2; 10 bases are a match to TRBD1. Trimming cost V 7 bases and J 5 bases; bases outside gene matches: 10. Germline V gene data show CDR1 as MNHNS and CDR2 as SASEGT. CDR3 length: 16 residues. The CDR3 nucleotides read TGTGCCAGCAATGACCGGGACAGGGGTAGTACCGGGGAGCTGTTTTTT. Translation: CASNDRDRGSTGELFF.

The genes are TRBV6-1 and TRBJ2-2; no clear D. The length of the CDR3 is 14 residues. Germline assignment: CDR1 MNHNS and CDR2 SASEGT. The V gene lost 6 bases and the J gene lost 5 bases, with 13 bases spanning the gap. The CDR3 nucleotides read TGTGCCAGCAGACCGAGAAAGGAAACCGGGGAGCTGTTTTTT. This translates into CASRPRKETGELFF.

This clonotype has more than one count but fewer than ten. The rearrangement joins TRBV20-1 to TRBJ1-2; D not certain. Germline V gene data show CDR1 as DFQATT and CDR2 as SNEGSKA (reference sequence). CDR3 length: 14 residues. V was trimmed by 3 bases and J by 3 bases, leaving 14 bases between them. This CDR3 reads CSARRVDGYYGYTF. The CDR3 DNA reads TGCAGTGCTAGGAGGGTGGACGGATACTATGGCTACACCTTC.

This clonotype was observed a handful of times. This sequence joins TRBV19 and TRBJ1-5; D gene uncertain. The CDR3 length is 14 residues. Trimming left V 9 bases short and J 4 bases short, with 16 bases between. In germline, CDR1 is LNHDA, CDR2 SQIVND (reference sequence). The CDR3 sequence: CASRRGRENQPQHF. DNA of the CDR3: TGTGCCAGCCGAAGAGGGAGGGAAAATCAGCCCCAGCATTTT.

The chain carries TRBV6-1 and TRBJ2-5; the D is unclear. CDR1 and CDR2 (germline): MNHNS, SASEGT. The CDR3 sequence is 14 residues long. V lost 3 bases to trimming and J lost 5 bases, with 13 bases between them. The CDR3: CASSDSRILETQYF. The DNA of the CDR3 is TGTGCCAGCAGTGACTCTAGGATATTGGAGACCCAGTACTTC.

J is TRBJ1-5 and V is TRBV6-1; D might be TRBD1 (5 bases). The V and J ends lost 6 bases and 1 base respectively, with 10 bases between them. The CDR3 extends over 14 amino acids. CDR1 is MNHNS, CDR2 SASEGT, per germline. CDR3 protein: CASRPAGSNQPQHF. The CDR3 region has the DNA TGTGCCAGCAGGCCTGCAGGGAGCAATCAGCCCCAGCATTTT.

In this sample, this clonotype turned up a few times. The chain recombines TRBV15 with TRBJ1-1; no firm D call. CDR3 length: 14 residues. V lost 1 base and J 6 bases, leaving 12 bases between the germline ends. From germline, CDR1 is LNHNV and CDR2 YYDKDF (reference sequence). CDR3 loop: CATSRVNRAAEAFF. CDR3 nucleotide sequence: TGTGCCACCAGCAGAGTTAACCGGGCTGCTGAAGCTTTCTTT.

This clonotype has only a few counts. This chain links TRBV15 with TRBJ2-7; D not certain. With 0 bases removed from V and 2 bases from J, the gap between germline ends came to 8 bases. The CDR3 length is 14 residues. In germline, CDR1 is LNHNV, CDR2 YYDKDF (reference sequence). CDR3 loop: CATSRDGAPYEQYF. Here the CDR3 DNA reads TGTGCCACCAGCAGAGACGGAGCCCCCTACGAGCAGTACTTC.

This clonotype was observed a handful of times. CDR3 region: CASTQQGTSNYGYTF. In DNA, the CDR3 is TGCGCCAGCACACAACAGGGGACCTCTAACTATGGCTACACCTTC. This sequence joins TRBV10-2 and TRBJ1-2; 7 bases are a match to TRBD1. V gave up 7 bases and J gave up 0 bases; unmatched junction bases: 8. This CDR3 spans 15 amino acids. Looked up from germline, CDR1 is WSHSY and CDR2 is SAAADI.

This clonotype occurred a few times. The chain combines TRBV20-1 with TRBJ1-2; possible D gene TRBD1, 5 bases. Trimming removed 1 base at V and 6 bases at J, with 15 bases between. This CDR3 spans 14 amino acids. Germline CDR1 reads DFQATT; CDR2 reads SNEGSKA (reference sequence). The CDR3 reads CSARVEGIRDGYTF. The CDR3 DNA follows: TGCAGTGCTAGAGTGGAGGGGATAAGAGATGGCTACACCTTC.

This clonotype counts as large. The chain recombines TRBV2 with TRBJ1-1; 7 bases match TRBD1. Looked up from germline, CDR1 is SNHLY and CDR2 is FYNNEI. V lost 4 bases to trimming and J lost 4 bases; unmatched junction nucleotides: 3. The CDR3 consists of 13 residues. The CDR3 nucleotides read TGTGCCAGCAGTGGACAGGGTTCCACTGAAGCTTTCTTT. Amino acids: CASSGQGSTEAFF.

This sequence joins TRBV5-1 and TRBJ2-5; 8 nucleotides agree with TRBD2. Per the germline V gene, CDR1 is SGHRS and CDR2 is YFSETQ. V gave up 2 bases and J gave up 5 bases; unmatched junction bases: 8. The CDR3 has 15 amino acids. CDR3 in amino acids: CASSFGTPGGETQYF. Here the CDR3 DNA reads TGCGCCAGCAGCTTCGGGACTCCGGGAGGGGAGACCCAGTACTTC.

V and J are TRBV10-1 and TRBJ2-3; D is unresolved. Trimming stripped 0 bases from V and 4 bases from J, with 5 bases between. Germline V gives CDR1 WNHNN, CDR2 SYGVQD (reference sequence). The length of the CDR3 is 13 residues. The CDR3: CASSESRSDTQYF. The CDR3 region has the DNA TGCGCCAGCAGTGAGTCTAGATCAGATACGCAGTATTTT.

The chain carries TRBV20-1 and TRBJ1-2, with 8 bases matching TRBD1. The V gene's germline CDR1 is DFQATT and CDR2 SNEGSKA (reference sequence). After removal of 2 bases from V and 1 base from J, the junction contained 6 bases not matched to a gene. The CDR3 has 15 residues. The DNA for the CDR3 is TGCAGTGCTAGATACGGACAGGGCGGTAACTATGGCTACACCTTC. Translated, it gives CSARYGQGGNYGYTF.

This clonotype was detected a few times. This chain joins TRBV19 and TRBJ2-6, with D possibly matching TRBD1 (6 bases). The length of the CDR3 is 16 residues. V gave up 4 bases and J gave up 2 bases, with 12 bases separating them. Looked up from germline, CDR1 is LNHDA and CDR2 is SQIVND (reference sequence). The CDR3, as DNA: TGTGCCAGTAGTAAGGGGGTAGAAACTGGGGCCAACGTCCTGACTTTC. Protein product: CASSKGVETGANVLTF.

This clonotype showed up just a few times. The chain has TRBV2 and TRBJ1-5; D is ambiguous. V was shortened by 2 bases and J by 2 bases, with 7 bases between the two germline ends. CDR1 is SNHLY and CDR2 is FYNNEI in the germline V gene. The CDR3 has 14 residues. Here the CDR3 reads CASSERSGNQPQHF. The CDR3 DNA reads TGTGCCAGCAGTGAAAGGAGTGGCAATCAGCCCCAGCATTTT.

This chain links TRBV6-2 or TRBV6-3 with TRBJ2-7; D might be TRBD2 (5 bases). Germline V CDR1 and CDR2: MNHEY, SVGEGT. The CDR3 has 14 amino acids. V was clipped by 7 bases and J by 5 bases, with 18 bases between them. The DNA of the CDR3 is TGTGCCAGCACTGAGGGTTCATTGGGAAACGAGCAGTACTTC. This translates into CASTEGSLGNEQYF.

The chain links TRBV6-1 to TRBJ2-5; 13 bases are a match to TRBD2. Germline lookup yields CDR1 MNHNS and CDR2 SASEGT. The CDR3 loop spans 18 amino acids. The J segment lost 3 bases and the V segment lost 5 bases, leaving 12 bases of the junction unmatched. Here the CDR3 reads CASSRTSGGPCWKETQYF. The CDR3 DNA follows: TGTGCCAGCAGTCGGACTAGCGGGGGCCCGTGTTGGAAAGAGACCCAGTACTTC.